This TCR beta chain was recorded in a study of blood T cell repertoires in COVID-19. Germline V gives CDR1 LGHDT, CDR2 YNNKEL (reference sequence). Trimming took 0 bases from V and 5 from J; bases not matched to a gene: 9. The CDR3 sequence is 17 residues long. The assay was immunoSEQ multiplex PCR, and TCRdb's table has in-frame clones only and misses some. This repertoire shows about 250,000 clones, roughly 91% found once; its top ten account for 0.99%. The TCR comes from a woman between 35 and 50 years old who had recovered from COVID-19. The genes are TRBV3-1 (or the pseudogene TRBV3-2) and TRBJ2-1; 8 nucleotides match TRBD2. Sequences were obtained from peripheral blood. The CDR3 DNA reads TGTGCCAGCAGCCAAGATGGCCCTGGACTAGCCGACAATGAGCAGTTCTTC. It translates to CASSQDGPGLADNEQFF.